This T cell receptor beta chain originates from a study of blood T cell repertoires in COVID-19. Whole-study context: Nucleic acid was either cDNA or gDNA, and it came from T cells, B-cell-depleted T cells, or PBMCs.

The CDR3 covers 13 residues. V shed 4 bases and J shed 2 bases, with 8 bases lying between them. Germline CDR1 reads SEHNR; CDR2 reads FQNEAQ (reference sequence). Clinical histories supplied by participants themselves formed the basis of cohort assignment. TCRdb's copy holds only in-frame clones and misses some; the assay was immunoSEQ multiplex PCR. Of 200,000 to 250,000 clones listed, 80% to 90% are singletons. The sequence was obtained from a woman between 18 and 30 years old in a cohort exposed to, infected with or recovered from COVID-19 (not recorded which). The sample comprised PBMCs or T cells enriched from blood (not recorded which). V and J are TRBV7-9 and TRBJ1-1; D gene ambiguous. CDR3 coding DNA: TGTGCCAGCAGCTCTTCACTAAACACTGAAGCTTTCTTT. Amino acid sequence: CASSSSLNTEAFF.